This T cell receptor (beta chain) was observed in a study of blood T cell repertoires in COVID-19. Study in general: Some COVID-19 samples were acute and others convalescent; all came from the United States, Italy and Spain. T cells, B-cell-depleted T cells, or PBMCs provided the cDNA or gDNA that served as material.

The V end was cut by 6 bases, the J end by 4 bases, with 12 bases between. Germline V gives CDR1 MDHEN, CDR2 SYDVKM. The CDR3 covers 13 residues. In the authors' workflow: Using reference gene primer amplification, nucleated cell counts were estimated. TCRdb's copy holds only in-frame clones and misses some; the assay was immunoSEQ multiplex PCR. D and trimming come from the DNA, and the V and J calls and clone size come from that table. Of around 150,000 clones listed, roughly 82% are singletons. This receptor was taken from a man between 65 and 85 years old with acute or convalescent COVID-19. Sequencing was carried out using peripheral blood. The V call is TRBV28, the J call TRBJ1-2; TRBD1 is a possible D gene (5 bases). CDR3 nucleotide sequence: TGTGCCAGCAGGAGCGGGGGTGGCTATGGCTACACCTTC. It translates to CASRSGGGYGYTF.